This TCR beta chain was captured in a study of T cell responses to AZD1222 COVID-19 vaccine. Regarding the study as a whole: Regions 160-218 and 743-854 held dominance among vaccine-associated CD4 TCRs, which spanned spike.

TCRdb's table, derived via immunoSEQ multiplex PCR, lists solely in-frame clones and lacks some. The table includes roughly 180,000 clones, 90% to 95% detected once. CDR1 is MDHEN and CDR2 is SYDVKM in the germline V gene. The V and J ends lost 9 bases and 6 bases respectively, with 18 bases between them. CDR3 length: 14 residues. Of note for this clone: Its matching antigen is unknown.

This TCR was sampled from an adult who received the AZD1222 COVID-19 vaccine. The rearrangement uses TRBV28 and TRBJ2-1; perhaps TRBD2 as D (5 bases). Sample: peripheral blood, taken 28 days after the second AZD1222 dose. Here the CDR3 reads CASWSERGINEQFF. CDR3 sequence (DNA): TGTGCCAGTTGGAGCGAGCGAGGGATCAATGAGCAGTTCTTC.